The 18 T cell receptor beta chains listed next were all sequenced from one sample in a study of post-analysis software for immune sequencing data. Study results and limitations: The five TRBV segments detected at higher frequency in patients than in controls included TRBV5-6, TRBV5-1 and TRBV20-1.

Antigens for these TCRs are unknown. Unique molecular identifiers had been added to the TCR beta cDNA libraries. TCRdb processed the PCR reads anew with MiXCR; each CDR3 protein has one entry. Of more than 450,000 distinct CDR3 sequences detected, around 44% appear once; the ten largest clones hold approximately 1.7%. What was sequenced was blood. Receptors were obtained from a girl aged 5 to 17 with multiple sclerosis.

The chain has TRBV18 and TRBJ1-6; D not resolved. Germline V lookup: CDR1 KGHSH, CDR2 LQKENI. Trimming pared 1 base from V and 10 bases from J, leaving 14 bases between. This CDR3 has 15 amino acids. The CDR3 reads CASSPHGITNSPLHF. The CDR3 DNA is TGTGCCAGCTCACCACACGGGATTACGAACTCACCCCTCCACTTT. The full variable domain, rest sourced from reference TRBV18 and TRBJ1-6, is NAGVMQNPRHLVRRRGQEARLRCSPMKGHSHVYWYRQLPEEGLKFMVYLQKENIIDESGMPKERFSAEFPKEGPSILRIQQVVRGDSAAYFCASSPHGITNSPLHFGNGTRLTVT.

The chain links TRBV11-1 to TRBJ2-5, with 8 bases aligning to TRBD2. Germline CDR1 SGHAT, CDR2 FQDESV (reference sequence). This CDR3 region has 13 residues. V was clipped by 5 bases and J by 3 bases; unmatched bases: 2. The CDR3 sequence is CASSRGLEETQYF. CDR3 DNA sequence: TGTGCCAGCAGCCGGGGACTAGAAGAGACCCAGTACTTC.

This clonotype has at least ten counts. CDR3 sequence (DNA): TGTGCCAGCAGTGATTCCATAGGACAGGGCTTATTGAGCGACGAGCAGTACTTC. Protein product: CASSDSIGQGLLSDEQYF. This chain connects TRBV6-4 to TRBJ2-7, with 8 bases lining up with TRBD1. V dropped 3 bases and J dropped 5; count of bases not matched to a gene: 18. The length of the CDR3 is 18 residues. Germline lookup yields CDR1 MRHNA and CDR2 SNTAGT.

CDR3 DNA sequence: TGTGCCAGTGGGAGACGGTCGGTCGGTGAAAAACTGTTTTTT. This sequence encodes CASGRRSVGEKLFF. The chain carries TRBV6-5 and TRBJ1-4; D is unresolved. In germline, CDR1 is MNHEY, CDR2 SVGAGI. The CDR3 loop spans 14 amino acids. Trimming shortened V by 9 bases and J by 7 bases, and 18 bases separated the two germline ends.

This clonotype was seen only a few times. The chain has TRBV24-1 and TRBJ2-5; the D gene could be TRBD1 or TRBD2 (6 bases each). The assigned J gene may be wrong: the sequence end matches TRBJ2-7 better. Germline V lookup: CDR1 KGHDR, CDR2 SFDVKD. CDR3 length: 14 residues. The CDR3 region has the DNA TGTGCCACTAGTCCAGGGGCAGGGAGGCACGAGCAGTACTTC. This translates into CATSPGAGRHEQYF.

This clonotype showed up just a few times. This chain connects TRBV20-1 to TRBJ2-1; no clear D gene. Germline V gives CDR1 DFQATT, CDR2 SNEGSKA (reference sequence). The V gene lost 1 base and the J gene lost 6 bases, with 13 bases spanning the gap. The CDR3 is 14 residues long. The CDR3 nucleotides are TGCAGTGCTAGAGGCCCCCCCGGTCTCAATGAGCAGTTCTTC. This translates into CSARGPPGLNEQFF.

The chain couples TRBV5-5 to TRBJ1-2, with 8 nucleotides matching TRBD1. J was trimmed by 4 bases and V by 0 bases; bases with no gene match: 5. The germline CDR1 and CDR2 sequences are SGHKS and YYEKEE (reference sequence). The CDR3 contains 15 residues. In nucleotides, the CDR3 is TGTGCCAGCAGCTTGGAACAGGGGGATATCTATGGCTACACCTTC. Translating gives CASSLEQGDIYGYTF.

This clonotype was seen a few times. DNA of the CDR3: TGTGCCAGCAGTCCCGGAACCGGTTGGGAGACCCAGTACTTC. Its protein product is CASSPGTGWETQYF. The chain has TRBV12-3 or TRBV12-4 and TRBJ2-5; unclear D gene. V was shortened by 5 bases and J by 5 bases, with 15 bases between the two germline ends. There are 14 residues in the CDR3.

The chain joins TRBV6-5 to TRBJ2-5; 9 bases match TRBD1. The CDR3 is made up of 13 amino acids. V was pared by 6 bases and J by 4 bases, with 3 bases of the junction left unmatched. Germline V gene lookup returns CDR1 MNHEY and CDR2 SVGAGI. The chain's CDR3 is CASSGTGLETQYF. CDR3 in DNA: TGTGCCAGCAGCGGGACAGGGTTAGAGACCCAGTACTTC.

This CDR3 reads CASSQDSRGEQYF. In nucleotides, the CDR3 is TGTGCCAGCAGCCAAGATAGTAGGGGCGAGCAGTACTTC. The chain couples TRBV4-2 to TRBJ2-5; D may be TRBD1 (5 bases). Judging by the DNA end, TRBJ2-7 fits better; the J call may be wrong. Germline lookup yields CDR1 LGHNA and CDR2 YNFKEQ. The CDR3 is made up of 13 amino acids.

This clonotype has a handful of counts. The rearrangement joins TRBV12-3 or TRBV12-4 to TRBJ2-1; D might be TRBD1 (6 bases). V was pared by 8 bases and J by 10 bases, with 21 bases between. This CDR3 contains 14 residues. CDR3 sequence (DNA): TGTGCCAGCCTCTTGACAGGACGAACGCGGGAGCAGTTCTTC. This codes for CASLLTGRTREQFF.

The rearrangement joins TRBV12-3 or TRBV12-4 to TRBJ2-3; D gene unclear. The CDR3 has 14 residues. V was clipped by 3 bases and J by 4 bases, with 11 bases between them. The CDR3 nucleotides read TGTGCCAGCAGTTTTGGCTCCAGAGCAGATACGCAGTATTTT. It encodes CASSFGSRADTQYF.

The V gene is TRBV5-1, the J gene TRBJ1-2; D remains ambiguous. V was pared by 0 bases and J by 8 bases, with 17 bases between. Germline CDR1 is SGHRS and CDR2 is YFSETQ. The CDR3 contains 15 residues. CDR3: CASSLGQANLYGYTF. The CDR3 DNA reads TGCGCCAGCAGCTTGGGGCAGGCCAACCTCTACGGCTACACCTTC. Full variable domain (missing parts from reference TRBV5-1 and TRBJ1-2): KAGVTQTPRYLIKTRGQQVTLSCSPISGHRSVSWYQQTPGQGLQFLFEYFSETQRNKGNFPGRFSGRQFSNSRSEMNVSTLELGDSALYLCASSLGQANLYGYTFGSGTRLTVV.

The chain combines TRBV7-9 with TRBJ1-2; D gene ambiguous. The CDR3 loop spans 13 amino acids. With 8 bases removed from V and 8 bases from J, the gap between germline ends came to 18 bases. Germline-derived CDR1 and CDR2 are SEHNR and FQNEAQ (reference sequence). In DNA, the CDR3 is TGTGCCAGCGGAGTGCGGGGAAGGATAGGCTACACCTTC. Translating it yields CASGVRGRIGYTF. Full variable domain (missing parts from reference TRBV7-9 and TRBJ1-2): DTGVSQNPRHKITKRGQNVTFRCDPISEHNRLYWYRQTLGQGPEFLTYFQNEAQLEKSRLLSDRFSAERPKGSFSTLEIQRTEQGDSAMYLCASGVRGRIGYTFGSGTRLTVV.

The rearrangement links TRBV6-5 to TRBJ1-2; D perhaps matches TRBD1 (5 bases). Germline V gene lookup returns CDR1 MNHEY and CDR2 SVGAGI. Trimming took 2 bases from V and 4 from J, leaving 14 bases between them. The CDR3 sequence is 15 residues long. CDR3 DNA sequence: TGTGCCAGCAGTTACGGGGGGGGAGGAAGCTATGGCTACACCTTC. It codes for CASSYGGGGSYGYTF.

The rearrangement links TRBV6-5 to TRBJ2-7; a possible D gene is TRBD1 (6 bases). Deletions cut 7 bases from V and 10 bases from J, with 26 bases between. This CDR3 has 15 amino acids. Germline CDR1 is MNHEY and CDR2 is SVGAGI. This CDR3 is CASTEKYTGTQAQYF. The CDR3 coding sequence is TGTGCCAGCACCGAAAAATATACAGGGACACAGGCCCAGTACTTC.

This clonotype was observed a few times. The genes are TRBV5-1 and TRBJ1-6; 8 bases map to TRBD1. This CDR3 is built from 15 residues. J was trimmed by 5 bases and V by 0 bases; bases with no gene match: 1. The V gene's germline CDR1 is SGHRS and CDR2 YFSETQ. The CDR3 sequence is CASSLDRGNNSPLHF. CDR3 in DNA: TGCGCCAGCAGCTTGGACAGGGGGAATAATTCACCCCTCCACTTT.

The V call is TRBV10-3, the J call TRBJ2-1, with D perhaps TRBD2 (7 bases). The CDR3 loop spans 14 amino acids. CDR1 ENHRY and CDR2 SYGVKD come from the germline V gene. V was cut by 11 bases and J by 2 bases, with 16 bases left in between. CDR3 loop: CASGEGGAYNEQFF. CDR3 sequence (DNA): TGTGCCTCTGGTGAGGGGGGGGCCTACAATGAGCAGTTCTTC.